This TCR beta chain was captured by sequencing in a study of T cell changes during pregnancy in multiple sclerosis. From germline, CDR1 is SGHRS and CDR2 YFSETQ. The CDR3 totals 12 residues. V was clipped by 0 bases and J by 10 bases, with 10 bases between them. Repertoires were generated with immunoSEQ multiplex PCR, while TCRdb's copy carries only in-frame clones and drops some. Among tens of thousands of clones listed, 92% were seen once. The receptor was derived from a female donor in good health, enrolled as a control in a pregnancy study. Here the sequenced sample was CD4+ T cells from peripheral blood mononuclear cells, taken after pregnancy. This chain links TRBV5-1 with TRBJ1-2; D unclear. In DNA form, the CDR3 reads TGCGCCAGCAGCTTGGGTGGCAGTCTCTACACCTTC. This gives the protein CASSLGGSLYTF.